This TCR beta chain was obtained from a study of blood T cell repertoires in COVID-19. Source study methods: Scientists estimated how many nucleated cells there were by amplifying reference gene primers. Produced via immunoSEQ multiplex PCR; TCRdb's table is partial and in-frame only. V, J and clone size are those of that table, while D and trimming were read from the DNA. This sample carries over 350,000 clones, roughly 89% of them seen once, and the ten largest clones take around 9.3%. Participant-reported clinical history was the basis for cohort assignment. This clonotype was sampled from a woman aged 45-59 years who had recovered from COVID-19. Sequencing was done on a sample of PBMCs or T cells enriched from blood (not recorded which).

The CDR3 loop is CAISMGQGLPQHF. For the CDR3, the DNA is TGTGCCATCAGTATGGGACAGGGGTTGCCCCAGCATTTT. The V and J genes are TRBV10-3 and TRBJ1-5; 10 bases agree with TRBD1. Germline V CDR1 and CDR2: ENHRY, SYGVKD. The trim removed 5 bases at V and 9 bases at J, leaving 4 bases unmatched. CDR3 length equals 13 residues.